This T cell receptor (beta chain) derives from a study of control samples from healthy donors and cancer patients (dated by TCRdb to 2020 to 2021). To prepare the library, the immunoSEQ multiplex PCR assay was applied. TCRdb took this table from immuneACCESS and kept in-frame rearrangements with V and J called. Such tables lack part of the clones; where checked against another copy, unresolved V genes explain under half of the gap, and the rest is unexplained. Present in this sample are tens of thousands of clones, 75% to 90% of which were seen just once. The ten largest account for roughly 6.9% of the sample. As regards this clone: This receptor's antigen is unknown. No much larger clone exists at a distance of one base, and base qualities are not known.

Material: blood. The clonotype was recovered from a man aged 50 or older in good health.

The CDR3 reads CASEEYSGGAEETQYF. The DNA is as follows: TGTGCCAGCGAGGAATATAGCGGGGGGGCGGAAGAGACCCAGTACTTC. The sequence is built from TRBV7-9 and TRBJ2-5; 11 of the junction bases match TRBD2. Per the germline V gene (reference sequence), SEHNR is the CDR1 and FQNEAQ is the CDR2. The CDR3 covers 16 residues, taking in both the cysteine and the phenylalanine. The DNA shown is the 48-base CDR3, in frame from base 1. Relative to germline, V is missing 8 bases and J is missing 3 bases, with 11 bases of the junction outside any gene match. Outside the CDR3, residues come from the reference TRBV7-9 and TRBJ2-5 proteins, so the full variable domain is: DTGVSQNPRHKITKRGQNVTFRCDPISEHNRLYWYRQTLGQGPEFLTYFQNEAQLEKSRLLSDRFSAERPKGSFSTLEIQRTEQGDSAMYLCASEEYSGGAEETQYFGPGTRLLVL.